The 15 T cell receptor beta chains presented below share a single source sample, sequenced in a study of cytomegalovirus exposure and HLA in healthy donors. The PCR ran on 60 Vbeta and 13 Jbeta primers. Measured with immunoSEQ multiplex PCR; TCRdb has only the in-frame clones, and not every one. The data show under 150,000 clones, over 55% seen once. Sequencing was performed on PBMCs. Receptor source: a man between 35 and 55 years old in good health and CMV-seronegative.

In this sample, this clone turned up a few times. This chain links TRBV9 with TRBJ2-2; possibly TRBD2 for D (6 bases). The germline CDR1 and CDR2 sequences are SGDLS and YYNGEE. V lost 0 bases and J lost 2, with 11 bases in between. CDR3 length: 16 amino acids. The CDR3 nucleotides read TGTGCCAGCAGCGTAGAGGAGGGGACCAACACCGGGGAGCTGTTTTTT. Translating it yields CASSVEEGTNTGELFF.

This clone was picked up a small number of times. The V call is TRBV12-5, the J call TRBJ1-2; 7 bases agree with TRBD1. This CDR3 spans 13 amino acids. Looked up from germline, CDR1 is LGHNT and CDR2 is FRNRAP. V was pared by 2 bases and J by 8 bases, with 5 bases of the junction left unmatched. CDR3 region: CASGLKGAGGYTF. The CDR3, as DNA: TGTGCTAGTGGTTTGAAGGGGGCGGGAGGCTACACCTTC. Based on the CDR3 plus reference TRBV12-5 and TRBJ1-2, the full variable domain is DARVTQTPRHKVTEMGQEVTMRCQPILGHNTVFWYRQTMMQGLELLAYFRNRAPLDDSGMPKDRFSAEMPDATLATLKIQPSEPRDSAVYFCASGLKGAGGYTFGSGTRLTVV.

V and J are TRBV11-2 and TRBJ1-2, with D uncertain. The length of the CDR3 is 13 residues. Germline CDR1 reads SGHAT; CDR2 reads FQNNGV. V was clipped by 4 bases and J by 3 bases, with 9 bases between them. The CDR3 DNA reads TGTGCCAGCAGCTCCAACTCCCACTATGGCTACACCTTC. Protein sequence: CASSSNSHYGYTF.

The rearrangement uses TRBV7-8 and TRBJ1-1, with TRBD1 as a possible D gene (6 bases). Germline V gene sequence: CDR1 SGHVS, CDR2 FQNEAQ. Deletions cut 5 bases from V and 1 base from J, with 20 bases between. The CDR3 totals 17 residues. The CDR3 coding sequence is TGTGCCAGCAGCCAATGGACCACAGGGACCCAGAACACTGAAGCTTTCTTT. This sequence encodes CASSQWTTGTQNTEAFF.

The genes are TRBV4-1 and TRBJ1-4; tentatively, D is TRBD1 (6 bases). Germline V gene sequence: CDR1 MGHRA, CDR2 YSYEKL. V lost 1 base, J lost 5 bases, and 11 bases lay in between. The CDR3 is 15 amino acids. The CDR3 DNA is TGCGCCAGCAGCCAAGGCGCAGGGGAGAATGAAAAACTGTTTTTT. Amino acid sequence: CASSQGAGENEKLFF.

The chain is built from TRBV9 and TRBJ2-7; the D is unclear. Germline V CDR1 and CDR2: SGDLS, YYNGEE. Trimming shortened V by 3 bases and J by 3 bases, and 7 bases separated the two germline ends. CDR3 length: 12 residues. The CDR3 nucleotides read TGTGCCAGCAGCGGAAACAGCTACGAGCAGTACTTC. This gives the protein CASSGNSYEQYF.

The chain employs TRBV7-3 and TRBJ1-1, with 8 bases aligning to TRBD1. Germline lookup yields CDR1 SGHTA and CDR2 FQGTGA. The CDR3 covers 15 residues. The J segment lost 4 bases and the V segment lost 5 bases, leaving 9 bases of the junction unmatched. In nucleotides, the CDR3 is TGTGCCAGCAGCCTAGCAGGGGGCTTAATCACTGAAGCTTTCTTT. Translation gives CASSLAGGLITEAFF. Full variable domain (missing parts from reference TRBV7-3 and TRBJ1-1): GAGVSQTPSNKVTEKGKYVELRCDPISGHTALYWYRQSLGQGPEFLIYFQGTGAADDSGLPNDRFFAVRPEGSVSTLKIQRTERGDSAVYLCASSLAGGLITEAFFGQGTRLTVV.

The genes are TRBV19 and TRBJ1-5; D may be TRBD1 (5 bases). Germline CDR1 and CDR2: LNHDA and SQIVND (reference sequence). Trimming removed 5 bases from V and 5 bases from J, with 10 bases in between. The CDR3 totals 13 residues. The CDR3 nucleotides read TGTGCCAGTAGTGCGACACAGGATCAGCCCCAGCATTTT. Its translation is CASSATQDQPQHF.

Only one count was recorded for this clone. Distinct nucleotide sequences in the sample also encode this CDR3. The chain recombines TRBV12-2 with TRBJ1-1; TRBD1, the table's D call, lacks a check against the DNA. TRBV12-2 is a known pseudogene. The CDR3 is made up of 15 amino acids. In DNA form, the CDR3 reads TGTGCAAGTCGCATTACAGGGCCCATGAATACTGAAGCTTTCTTT. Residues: CASRITGPMNTEAFF.

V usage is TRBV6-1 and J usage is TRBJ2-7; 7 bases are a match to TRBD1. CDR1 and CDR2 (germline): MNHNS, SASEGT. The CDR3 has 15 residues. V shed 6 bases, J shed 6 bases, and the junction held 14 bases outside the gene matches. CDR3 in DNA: TGTGCCAGCAGCCCCTCGGGTGACAGGGTTGGCGAGCAGTACTTC. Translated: CASSPSGDRVGEQYF.

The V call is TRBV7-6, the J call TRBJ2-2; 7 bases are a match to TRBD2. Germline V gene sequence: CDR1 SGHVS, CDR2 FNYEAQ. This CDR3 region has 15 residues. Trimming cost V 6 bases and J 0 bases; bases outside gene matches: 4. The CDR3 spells CASSTRGANTGELFF. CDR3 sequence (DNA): TGTGCCAGCAGTACCCGGGGGGCGAACACCGGGGAGCTGTTTTTT.

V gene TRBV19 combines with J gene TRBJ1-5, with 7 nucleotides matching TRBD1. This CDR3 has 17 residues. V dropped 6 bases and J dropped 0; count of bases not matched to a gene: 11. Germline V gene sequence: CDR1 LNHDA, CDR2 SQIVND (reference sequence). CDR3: CASRAGQAKYSNQPQHF. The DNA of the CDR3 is TGTGCCAGTAGGGCTGGACAGGCTAAGTATAGCAATCAGCCCCAGCATTTT.

CDR3 coding DNA: TGTGCCAGCAGCGTAGTAGCTAGCCCTAGCACAGATACGCAGTATTTT. It codes for CASSVVASPSTDTQYF. This rearrangement joins TRBV9 to TRBJ2-3; tentatively, D is TRBD2 (5 bases). The CDR3 length is 16 residues. Germline CDR1 and CDR2: SGDLS and YYNGEE. V dropped 0 bases and J dropped 0 bases, with 11 bases sitting between them.

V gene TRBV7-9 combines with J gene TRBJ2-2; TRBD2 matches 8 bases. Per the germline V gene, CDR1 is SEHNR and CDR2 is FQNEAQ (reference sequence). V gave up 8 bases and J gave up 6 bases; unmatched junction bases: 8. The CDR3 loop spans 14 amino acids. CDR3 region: CASWVAGTAGELFF. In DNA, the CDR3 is TGTGCCAGCTGGGTAGCGGGAACGGCCGGGGAGCTGTTTTTT.

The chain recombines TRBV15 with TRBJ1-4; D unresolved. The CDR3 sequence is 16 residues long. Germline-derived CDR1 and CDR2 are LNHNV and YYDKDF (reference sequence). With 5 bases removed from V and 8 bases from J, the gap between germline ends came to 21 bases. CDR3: CATSAIAGLAREKLFF. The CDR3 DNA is TGTGCCACCAGCGCCATAGCCGGGTTGGCGCGAGAAAAACTGTTTTTT.